This paragraph reports one T cell receptor beta chain. This sample stems from a study of T cell responses to AZD1222 COVID-19 vaccine. Assay used: immunoSEQ multiplex PCR; TCRdb lists only in-frame clones, some missing. The top ten clones hold about 8.3% of a sample with around 91,000 clones, approximately 89% of them seen once. The germline CDR1 and CDR2 sequences are SEHNR and FQNEAQ (reference sequence). Trimming cost V 5 bases and J 4 bases; bases outside gene matches: 8. The CDR3 contains 15 residues. This sequence originates from an adult who received the AZD1222 COVID-19 vaccine. J is TRBJ2-7 and V is TRBV7-9; 10 bases align to TRBD2. The sample here was peripheral blood, taken 28 days after the second AZD1222 dose. The CDR3 loop is CASSPPSGSLYEQYF. DNA for the CDR3: TGTGCCAGCAGCCCACCTAGCGGGAGTTTGTACGAGCAGTACTTC.